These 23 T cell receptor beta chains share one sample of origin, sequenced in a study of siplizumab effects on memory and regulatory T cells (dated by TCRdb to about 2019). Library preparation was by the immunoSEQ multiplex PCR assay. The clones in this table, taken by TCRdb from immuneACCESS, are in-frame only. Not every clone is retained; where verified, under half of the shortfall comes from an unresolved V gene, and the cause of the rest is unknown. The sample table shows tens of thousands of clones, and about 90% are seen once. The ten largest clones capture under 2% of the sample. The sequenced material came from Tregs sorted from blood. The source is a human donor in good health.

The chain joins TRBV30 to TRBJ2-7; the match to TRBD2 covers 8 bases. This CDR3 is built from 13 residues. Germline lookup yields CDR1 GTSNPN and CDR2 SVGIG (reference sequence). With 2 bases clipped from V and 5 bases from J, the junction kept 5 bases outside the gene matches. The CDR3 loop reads CAWSLAGFHEQYF. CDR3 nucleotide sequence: TGTGCCTGGAGTCTAGCGGGTTTCCACGAGCAGTACTTC.

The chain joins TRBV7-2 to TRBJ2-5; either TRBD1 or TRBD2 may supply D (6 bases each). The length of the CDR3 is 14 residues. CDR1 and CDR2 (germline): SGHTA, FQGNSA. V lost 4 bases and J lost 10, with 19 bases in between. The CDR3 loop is CASSSGETRGDQYF. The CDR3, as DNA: TGTGCCAGCAGCTCCGGCGAGACTAGGGGGGACCAGTACTTC.

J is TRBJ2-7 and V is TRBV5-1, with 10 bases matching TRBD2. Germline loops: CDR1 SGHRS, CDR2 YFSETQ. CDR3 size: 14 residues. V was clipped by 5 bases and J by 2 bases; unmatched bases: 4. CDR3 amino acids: CASRPTSGAYEQYF. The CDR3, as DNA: TGCGCCAGCAGACCTACTAGCGGGGCCTACGAGCAGTACTTC.

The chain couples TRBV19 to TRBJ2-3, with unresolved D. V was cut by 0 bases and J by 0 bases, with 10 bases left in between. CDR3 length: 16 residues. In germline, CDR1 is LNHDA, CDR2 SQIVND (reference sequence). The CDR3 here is CASSIDLDGSTDTQYF. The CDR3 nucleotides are TGTGCCAGTAGTATAGATCTCGACGGCAGCACAGATACGCAGTATTTT. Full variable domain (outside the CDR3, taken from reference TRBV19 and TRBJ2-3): DGGITQSPKYLFRKEGQNVTLSCEQNLNHDAMYWYRQDPGQGLRLIYYSQIVNDFQKGDIAEGYSVSREKKESFPLTVTSAQKNPTAFYLCASSIDLDGSTDTQYFGPGTRLTVL.

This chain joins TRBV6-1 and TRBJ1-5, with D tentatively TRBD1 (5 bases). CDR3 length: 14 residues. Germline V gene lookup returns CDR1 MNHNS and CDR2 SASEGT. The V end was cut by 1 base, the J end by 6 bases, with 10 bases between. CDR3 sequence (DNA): TGTGCCAGCAGTGAAGGGCAGGGAAGTCAGCCCCAGCATTTT. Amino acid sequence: CASSEGQGSQPQHF.

CDR3 in amino acids: CASSPLPAGASQPQHF. DNA of the CDR3: TGCGCCAGCAGCCCCCTTCCGGCAGGGGCGAGTCAGCCCCAGCATTTT. The V gene is TRBV4-1, the J gene TRBJ1-5; a weak D match, TRBD1 (6 bases). With 4 bases removed from V and 6 bases from J, the gap between germline ends came to 19 bases. This CDR3 has 16 amino acids. Germline V gene lookup returns CDR1 MGHRA and CDR2 YSYEKL.

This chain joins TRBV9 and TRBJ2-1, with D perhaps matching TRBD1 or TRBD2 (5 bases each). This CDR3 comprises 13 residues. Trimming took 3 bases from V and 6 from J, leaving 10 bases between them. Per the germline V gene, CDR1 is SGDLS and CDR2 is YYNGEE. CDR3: CASSGGGGNEQFF. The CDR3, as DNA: TGTGCCAGCAGCGGCGGTGGGGGCAATGAGCAGTTCTTC.

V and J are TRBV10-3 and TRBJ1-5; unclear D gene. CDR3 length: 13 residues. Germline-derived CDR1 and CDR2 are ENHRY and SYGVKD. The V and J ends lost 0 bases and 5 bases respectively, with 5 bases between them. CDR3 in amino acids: CAISESGDQPQHF. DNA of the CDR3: TGTGCCATCAGTGAGTCAGGAGATCAGCCCCAGCATTTT.

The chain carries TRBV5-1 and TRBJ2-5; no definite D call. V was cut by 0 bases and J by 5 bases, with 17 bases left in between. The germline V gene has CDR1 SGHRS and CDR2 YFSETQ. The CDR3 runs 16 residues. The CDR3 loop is CASSLAQVLSLETQYF. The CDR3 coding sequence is TGCGCCAGCAGCTTGGCCCAAGTTCTAAGCCTGGAGACCCAGTACTTC.

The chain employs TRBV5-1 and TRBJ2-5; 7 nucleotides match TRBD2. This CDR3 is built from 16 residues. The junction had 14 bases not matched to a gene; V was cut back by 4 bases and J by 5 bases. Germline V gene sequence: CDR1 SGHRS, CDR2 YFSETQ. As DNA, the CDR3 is TGCGCCAGCAGCCGACTGGTTGGGACTACTTCCGAGACCCAGTACTTC. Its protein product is CASSRLVGTTSETQYF.

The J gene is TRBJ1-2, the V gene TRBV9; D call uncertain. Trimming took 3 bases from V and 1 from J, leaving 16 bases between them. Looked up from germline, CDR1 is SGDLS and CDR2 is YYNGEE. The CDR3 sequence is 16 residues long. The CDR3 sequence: CASSEPLGGFNYGYTF. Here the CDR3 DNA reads TGTGCCAGCAGCGAGCCACTTGGTGGGTTTAACTATGGCTACACCTTC. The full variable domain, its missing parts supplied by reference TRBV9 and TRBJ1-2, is DSGVTQTPKHLITATGQRVTLRCSPRSGDLSVYWYQQSLDQGLQFLIQYYNGEERAKGNILERFSAQQFPDLHSELNLSSLELGDSALYFCASSEPLGGFNYGYTFGSGTRLTVV.

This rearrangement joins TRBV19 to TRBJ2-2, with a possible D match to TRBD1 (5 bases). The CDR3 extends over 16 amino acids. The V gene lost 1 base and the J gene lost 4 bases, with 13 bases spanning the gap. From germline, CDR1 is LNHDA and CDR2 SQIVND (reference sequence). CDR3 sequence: CASSIGRTPITGELFF. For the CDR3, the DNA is TGTGCCAGTAGTATAGGGCGGACACCGATCACCGGGGAGCTGTTTTTT.

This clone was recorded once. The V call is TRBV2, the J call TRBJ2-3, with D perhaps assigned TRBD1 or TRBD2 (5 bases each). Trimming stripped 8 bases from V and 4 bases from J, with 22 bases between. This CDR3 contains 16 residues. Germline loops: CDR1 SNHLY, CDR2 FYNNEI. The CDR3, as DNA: TGTGCCAGCGCGTCGGGGCCGGGTTGGGGCGCAGATACGCAGTATTTT. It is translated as CASASGPGWGADTQYF.

In DNA form, the CDR3 reads TGTGCCAGCAGCCAAGATAGTGGGAATACCTACGAGCAGTACTTC. It encodes CASSQDSGNTYEQYF. The chain combines TRBV14 with TRBJ2-7; D gene ambiguous. The CDR3 sequence is 15 residues long. V was pared by 0 bases and J by 2 bases, with 11 bases between. Germline loops: CDR1 SGHDN, CDR2 FVKESK. Variable domain in full (rest from reference TRBV14 and TRBJ2-7): EAGVTQFPSHSVIEKGQTVTLRCDPISGHDNLYWYRRVMGKEIKFLLHFVKESKQDESGMPNNRFLAERTGGTYSTLKVQPAELEDSGVYFCASSQDSGNTYEQYFGPGTRLTVT.

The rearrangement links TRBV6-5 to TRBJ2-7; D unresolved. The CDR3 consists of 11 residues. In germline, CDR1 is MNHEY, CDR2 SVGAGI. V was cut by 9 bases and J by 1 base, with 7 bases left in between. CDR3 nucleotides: TGTGCCAGTAGGGCATCCTACGAGCAGTACTTC. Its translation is CASRASYEQYF.

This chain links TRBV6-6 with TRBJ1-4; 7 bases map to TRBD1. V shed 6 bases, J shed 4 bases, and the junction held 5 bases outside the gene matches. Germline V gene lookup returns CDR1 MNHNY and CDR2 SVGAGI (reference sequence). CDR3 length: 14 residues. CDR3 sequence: CASSYGTVNEKLFF. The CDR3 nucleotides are TGTGCCAGCAGCTACGGGACAGTTAATGAAAAACTGTTTTTT.

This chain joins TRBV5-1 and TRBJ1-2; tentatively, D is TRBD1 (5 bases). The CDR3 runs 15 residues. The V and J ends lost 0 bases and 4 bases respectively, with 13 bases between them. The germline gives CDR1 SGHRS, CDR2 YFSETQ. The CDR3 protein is CASSLEAGGSYGYTF. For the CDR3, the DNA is TGCGCCAGCAGCTTGGAGGCGGGGGGAAGCTATGGCTACACCTTC.

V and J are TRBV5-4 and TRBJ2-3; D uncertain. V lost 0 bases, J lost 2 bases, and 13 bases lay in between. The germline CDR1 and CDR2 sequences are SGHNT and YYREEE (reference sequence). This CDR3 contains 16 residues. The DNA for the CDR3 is TGTGCCAGCAGCTTGGGGCGGATGATGGACACAGATACGCAGTATTTT. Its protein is CASSLGRMMDTDTQYF.

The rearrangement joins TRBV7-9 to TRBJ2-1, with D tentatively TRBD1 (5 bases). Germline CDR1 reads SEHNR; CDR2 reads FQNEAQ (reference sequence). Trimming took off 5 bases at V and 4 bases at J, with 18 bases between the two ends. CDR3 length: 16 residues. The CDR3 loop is CASSPLDIPSYNEQFF. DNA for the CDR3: TGTGCCAGCAGCCCCCTGGACATCCCATCTTACAATGAGCAGTTCTTC.

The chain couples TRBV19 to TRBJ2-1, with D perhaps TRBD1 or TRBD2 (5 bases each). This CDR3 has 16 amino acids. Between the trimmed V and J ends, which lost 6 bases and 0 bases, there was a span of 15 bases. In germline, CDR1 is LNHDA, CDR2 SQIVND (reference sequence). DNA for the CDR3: TGTGCCAGTAGAGCTCCCGGGACCAGCTCCTACAATGAGCAGTTCTTC. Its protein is CASRAPGTSSYNEQFF.

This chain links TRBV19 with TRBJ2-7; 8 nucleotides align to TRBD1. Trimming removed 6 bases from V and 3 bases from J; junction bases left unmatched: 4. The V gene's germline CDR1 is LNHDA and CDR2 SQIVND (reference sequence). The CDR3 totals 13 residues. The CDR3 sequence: CASRRQGSYEQYF. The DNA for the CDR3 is TGTGCCAGTAGAAGACAGGGGAGCTACGAGCAGTACTTC.

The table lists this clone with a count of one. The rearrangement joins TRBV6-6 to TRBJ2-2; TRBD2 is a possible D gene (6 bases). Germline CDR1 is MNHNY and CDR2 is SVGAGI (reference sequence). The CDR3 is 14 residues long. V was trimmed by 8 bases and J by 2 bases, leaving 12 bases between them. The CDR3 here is CASLRDSNTGELFF. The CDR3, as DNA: TGTGCCAGCCTCAGGGACTCCAACACCGGGGAGCTGTTTTTT.

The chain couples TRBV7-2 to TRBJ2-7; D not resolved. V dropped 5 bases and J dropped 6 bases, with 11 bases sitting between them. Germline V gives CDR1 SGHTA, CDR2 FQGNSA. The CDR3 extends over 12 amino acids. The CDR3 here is CASSTRFGEQYF. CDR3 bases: TGTGCCAGCAGCACACGCTTCGGCGAGCAGTACTTC.